This T cell receptor (beta chain) stems from a study of T cell clonotyping in hematopoietic cell transplantation. General study points: Recipient TCR diversity dropped after transplant; expanded clonotypes rose from day 30 to 180. Higher Inverse Simpson Index values in graft donor and pretransplant recipient predicted broader posttransplant TCR diversity.

Samples: about 28 days before transplant, then days 30, 100 and 180 after. V lost 2 bases to trimming and J lost 2 bases; unmatched junction nucleotides: 8. The CDR3 has 16 amino acids. Looked up from germline, CDR1 is KGHSH and CDR2 is LQKENI. This clone was recorded a few times. Its antigen is not identified. Method: immunoSEQ multiplex PCR; TCRdb's copy keeps in-frame clones and lacks some. The sample holds approximately 6,400 clones, 75% to 85% seen once. The rearrangement uses TRBV18 and TRBJ1-2; 7 bases match TRBD1. The TCR was taken from a male patient aged 70 to 80 who had an allogeneic stem cell transplant from an unrelated donor, so T cells may come from the graft donor. Some clones in this sample may be carry-over from other donors' samples. The sequencing here drew on peripheral blood mononuclear cells, taken 180 days after allogeneic stem cell transplant. CDR3 loop: CASSPEGQKANYGYTF. DNA for the CDR3: TGTGCCAGCTCACCAGAGGGACAGAAGGCAAACTATGGCTACACCTTC.